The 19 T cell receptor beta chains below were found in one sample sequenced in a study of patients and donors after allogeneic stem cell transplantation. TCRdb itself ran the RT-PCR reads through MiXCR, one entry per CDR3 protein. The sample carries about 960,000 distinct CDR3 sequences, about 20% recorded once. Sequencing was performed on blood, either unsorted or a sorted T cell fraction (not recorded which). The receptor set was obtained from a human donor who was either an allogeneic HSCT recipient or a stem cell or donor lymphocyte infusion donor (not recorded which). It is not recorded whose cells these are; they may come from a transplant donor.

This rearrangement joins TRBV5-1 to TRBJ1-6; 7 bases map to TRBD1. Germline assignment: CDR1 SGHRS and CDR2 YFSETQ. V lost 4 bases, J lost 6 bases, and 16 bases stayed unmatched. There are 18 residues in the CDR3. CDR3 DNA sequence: TGCGCCAGCAGCCCCGTTTTGTTTACAGGGGAAGGTAATTCACCCCTCCACTTT. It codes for CASSPVLFTGEGNSPLHF.

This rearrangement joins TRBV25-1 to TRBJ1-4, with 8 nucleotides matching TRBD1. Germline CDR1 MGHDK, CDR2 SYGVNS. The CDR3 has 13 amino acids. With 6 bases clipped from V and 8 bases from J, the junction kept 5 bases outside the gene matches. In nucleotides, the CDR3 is TGTGCCAGCAGGCACAGGGGGTGGGAAAAACTGTTTTTT. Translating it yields CASRHRGWEKLFF.

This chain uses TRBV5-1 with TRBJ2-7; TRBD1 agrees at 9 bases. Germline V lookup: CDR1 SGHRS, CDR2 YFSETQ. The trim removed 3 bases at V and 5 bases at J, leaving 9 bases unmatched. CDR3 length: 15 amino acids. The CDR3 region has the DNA TGCGCCAGCAGCTGGGGGGACAGGGATGGTAACGAGCAGTACTTC. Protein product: CASSWGDRDGNEQYF.

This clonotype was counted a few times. CDR3 in DNA: TGTGCCAGCACCCCCCCGGGCGGCACTGAAGCTTTCTTT. This gives the protein CASTPPGGTEAFF. This rearrangement joins TRBV7-8 to TRBJ1-1; D call uncertain. V shed 7 bases and J shed 4 bases, with 13 bases lying between them. The CDR3 runs 13 residues. Germline lookup yields CDR1 SGHVS and CDR2 FQNEAQ.

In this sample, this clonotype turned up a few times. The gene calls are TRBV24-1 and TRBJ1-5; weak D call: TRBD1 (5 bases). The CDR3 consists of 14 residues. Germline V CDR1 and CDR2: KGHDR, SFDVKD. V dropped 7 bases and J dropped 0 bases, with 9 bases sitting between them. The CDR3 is CATSPDSSNQPQHF. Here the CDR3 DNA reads TGTGCCACCAGCCCCGACAGTAGCAATCAGCCCCAGCATTTT.

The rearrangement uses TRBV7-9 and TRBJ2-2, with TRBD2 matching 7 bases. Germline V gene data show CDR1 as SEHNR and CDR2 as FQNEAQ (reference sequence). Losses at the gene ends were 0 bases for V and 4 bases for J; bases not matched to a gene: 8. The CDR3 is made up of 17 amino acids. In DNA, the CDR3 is TGTGCCAGCAGCTTAGCCCGGACTAGTAGGTCCACCGGGGAGCTGTTTTTT. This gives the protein CASSLARTSRSTGELFF.

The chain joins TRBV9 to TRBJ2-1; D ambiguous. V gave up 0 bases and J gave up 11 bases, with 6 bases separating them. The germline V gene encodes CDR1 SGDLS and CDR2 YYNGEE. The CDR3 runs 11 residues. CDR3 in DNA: TGTGCCAGCAGCGTAGATTTTCAGCAGTTCTTC. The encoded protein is CASSVDFQQFF.

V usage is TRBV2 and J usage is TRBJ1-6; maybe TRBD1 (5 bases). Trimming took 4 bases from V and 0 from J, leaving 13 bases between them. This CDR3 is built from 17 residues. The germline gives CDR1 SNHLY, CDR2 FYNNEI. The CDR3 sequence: CASSADGASSYNSPLHF. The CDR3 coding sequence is TGTGCCAGCAGTGCCGACGGGGCGAGCTCCTATAATTCACCCCTCCACTTT.

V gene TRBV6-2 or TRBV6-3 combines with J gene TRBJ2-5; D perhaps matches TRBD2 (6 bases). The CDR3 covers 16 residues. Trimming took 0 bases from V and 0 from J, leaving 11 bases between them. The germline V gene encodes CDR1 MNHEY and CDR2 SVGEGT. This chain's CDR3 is CASSYSGLADQETQYF. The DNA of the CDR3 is TGTGCCAGCAGTTACTCCGGATTAGCGGACCAAGAGACCCAGTACTTC.

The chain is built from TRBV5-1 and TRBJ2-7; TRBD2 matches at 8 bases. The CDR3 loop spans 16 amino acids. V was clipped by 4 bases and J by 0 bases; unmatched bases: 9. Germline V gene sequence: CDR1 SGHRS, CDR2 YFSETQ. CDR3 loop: CASSPPVAGSSYEQYF. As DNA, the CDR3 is TGCGCCAGCAGCCCCCCGGTAGCGGGAAGCTCCTACGAGCAGTACTTC.

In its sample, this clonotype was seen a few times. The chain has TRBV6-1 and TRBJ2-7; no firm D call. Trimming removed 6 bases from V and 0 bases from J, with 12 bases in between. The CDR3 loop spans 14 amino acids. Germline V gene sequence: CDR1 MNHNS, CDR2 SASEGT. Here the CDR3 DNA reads TGTGCCAGCAGCCCCGTCGGCCGCTCCTACGAGCAGTACTTC. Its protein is CASSPVGRSYEQYF.

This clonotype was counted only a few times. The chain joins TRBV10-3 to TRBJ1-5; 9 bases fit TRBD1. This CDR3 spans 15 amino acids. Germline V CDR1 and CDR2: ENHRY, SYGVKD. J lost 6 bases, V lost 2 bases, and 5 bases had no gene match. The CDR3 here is CAISETDRGGQPQHF. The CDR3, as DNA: TGTGCCATCAGTGAGACGGACAGGGGAGGTCAGCCCCAGCATTTT.

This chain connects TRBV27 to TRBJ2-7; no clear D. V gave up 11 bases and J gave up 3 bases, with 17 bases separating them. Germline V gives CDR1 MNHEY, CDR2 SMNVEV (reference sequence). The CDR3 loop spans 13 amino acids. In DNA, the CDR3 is TGTGCCGGATCCAAGTATAGGGACTACGAGCAGTACTTC. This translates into CAGSKYRDYEQYF.

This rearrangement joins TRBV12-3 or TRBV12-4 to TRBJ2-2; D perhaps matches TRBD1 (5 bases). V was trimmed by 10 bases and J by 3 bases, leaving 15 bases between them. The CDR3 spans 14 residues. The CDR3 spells CATGAGRDTGELFF. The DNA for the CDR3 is TGTGCCACCGGCGCAGGGCGCGACACCGGGGAGCTGTTTTTT.

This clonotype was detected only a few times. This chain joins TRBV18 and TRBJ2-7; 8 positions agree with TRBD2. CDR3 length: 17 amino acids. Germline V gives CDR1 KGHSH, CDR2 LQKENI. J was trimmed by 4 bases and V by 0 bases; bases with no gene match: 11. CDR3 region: CASSPPSSRGGLYEQYF. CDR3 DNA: TGTGCCAGCTCACCACCGAGTTCTCGGGGGGGGTTATACGAGCAGTACTTC.

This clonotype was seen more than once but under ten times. For the CDR3, the DNA is TGTGCCAGCAGCCTACAGGATGAGCAGTTCTTC. Residues: CASSLQDEQFF. This chain uses TRBV3-1 with TRBJ2-1, with a weak D call TRBD1 (5 bases). Germline-derived CDR1 and CDR2 are LGHDT and YNNKEL (reference sequence). V lost 4 bases, J lost 8 bases, and 6 bases lay in between. This CDR3 has 11 residues.

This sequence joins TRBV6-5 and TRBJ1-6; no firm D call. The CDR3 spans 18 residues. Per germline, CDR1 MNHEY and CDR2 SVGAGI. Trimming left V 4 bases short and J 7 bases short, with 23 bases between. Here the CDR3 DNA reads TGTGCCAGCAGTTTCTCCTCCGGCGCAGGACCTAGGAATTCACCCCTCCACTTT. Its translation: CASSFSSGAGPRNSPLHF.

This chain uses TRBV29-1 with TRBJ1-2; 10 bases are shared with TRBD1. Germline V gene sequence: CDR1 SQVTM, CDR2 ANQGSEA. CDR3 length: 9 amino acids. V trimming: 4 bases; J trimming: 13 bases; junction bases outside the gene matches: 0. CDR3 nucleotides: TGCAGCGTTGGGACAGGGGGCACCTTC. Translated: CSVGTGGTF.

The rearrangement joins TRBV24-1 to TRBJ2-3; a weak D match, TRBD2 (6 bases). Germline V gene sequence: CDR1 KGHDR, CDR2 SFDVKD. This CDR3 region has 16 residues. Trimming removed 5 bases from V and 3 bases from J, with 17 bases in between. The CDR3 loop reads CATSGWGGKKTDTQYF. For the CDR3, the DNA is TGTGCCACCAGTGGGTGGGGCGGGAAGAAAACAGATACGCAGTATTTT.